Given below is one T cell receptor (beta chain) in context. There are 15 residues in the CDR3. The J segment lost 4 bases and the V segment lost 3 bases, leaving 8 bases of the junction unmatched. CDR1 SGHRS and CDR2 YFSETQ come from the germline V gene. The data were taken from a study of control samples from healthy donors and cancer patients. Only in-frame clones appear in the TCRdb table, and some are missing; sequencing was by immunoSEQ multiplex PCR. The sample has about 140,000 clones, about 91% seen once. Input material: blood. This receptor was identified in a man between 18 and 35 years old in good health. The chain couples TRBV5-1 to TRBJ2-3; 7 nucleotides match TRBD1. The CDR3 sequence is CASSWRQGVPDTQYF. The CDR3 DNA sequence: TGCGCCAGCAGCTGGCGGCAGGGGGTCCCAGATACGCAGTATTTT.